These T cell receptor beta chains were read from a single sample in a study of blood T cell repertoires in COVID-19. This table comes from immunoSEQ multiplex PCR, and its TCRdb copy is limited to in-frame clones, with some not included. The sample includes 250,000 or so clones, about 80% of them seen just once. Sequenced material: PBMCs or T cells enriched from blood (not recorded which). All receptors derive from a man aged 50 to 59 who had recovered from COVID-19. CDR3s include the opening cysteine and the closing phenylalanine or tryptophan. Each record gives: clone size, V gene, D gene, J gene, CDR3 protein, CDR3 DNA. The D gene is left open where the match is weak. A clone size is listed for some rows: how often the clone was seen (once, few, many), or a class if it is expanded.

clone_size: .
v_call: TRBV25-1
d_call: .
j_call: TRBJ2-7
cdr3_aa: CASKLVEQYF
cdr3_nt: TGTGCCAGCAAACTGGTCGAGCAGTACTTC

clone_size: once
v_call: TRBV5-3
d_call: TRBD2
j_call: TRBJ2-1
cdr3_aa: CARSSGLAGGTEQFF
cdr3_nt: TGTGCCAGAAGCTCGGGACTAGCGGGGGGCACTGAGCAGTTCTTC

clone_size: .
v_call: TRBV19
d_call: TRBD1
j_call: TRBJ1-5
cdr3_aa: CASSGPTGTGFGQPQHF
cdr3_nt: TGTGCCAGTAGTGGTCCTACCGGGACAGGGTTTGGGCAGCCCCAGCATTTT

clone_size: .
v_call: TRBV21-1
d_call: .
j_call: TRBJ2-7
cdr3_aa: CASSNTGSYEQYF
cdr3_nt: TGTGCCAGCAGCAATACAGGATCCTACGAGCAGTACTTC

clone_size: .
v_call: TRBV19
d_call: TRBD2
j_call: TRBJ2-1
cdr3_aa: CASSMTSGSFDEQFF
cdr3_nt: TGTGCCAGTAGCATGACTAGCGGGAGTTTCGATGAGCAGTTCTTC

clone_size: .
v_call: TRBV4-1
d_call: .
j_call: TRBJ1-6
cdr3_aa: CASSQSQARQRNSPLHF
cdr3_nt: TGCGCCAGCAGCCAATCTCAGGCGAGACAGCGTAATTCACCCCTCCACTTT

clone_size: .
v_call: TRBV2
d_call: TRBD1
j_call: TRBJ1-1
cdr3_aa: CASSPTGVQMNTEAFF
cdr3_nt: TGTGCCAGCAGCCCTACAGGGGTCCAGATGAACACTGAAGCTTTCTTT

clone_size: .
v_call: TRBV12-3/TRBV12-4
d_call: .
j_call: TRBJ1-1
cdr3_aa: CASSLGAGSEAFF
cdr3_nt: TGTGCCAGCAGTTTAGGGGCGGGGTCTGAAGCTTTCTTT

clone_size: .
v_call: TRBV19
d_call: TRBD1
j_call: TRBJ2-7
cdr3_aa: CASSIDLPGGQPYEQYF
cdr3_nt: TGTGCCAGTAGTATAGATCTTCCTGGGGGACAGCCCTACGAGCAGTACTTC

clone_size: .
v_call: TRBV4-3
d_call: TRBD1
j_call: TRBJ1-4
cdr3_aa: CASSQFGQGPHPNEKLFF
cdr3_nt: TGCGCCAGCAGCCAATTTGGACAGGGACCCCATCCCAATGAAAAACTGTTTTTT

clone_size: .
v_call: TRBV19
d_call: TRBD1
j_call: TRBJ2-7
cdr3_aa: CASSYPGQGTREQYF
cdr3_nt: TGTGCCAGTAGTTATCCGGGACAGGGGACTCGCGAGCAGTACTTC

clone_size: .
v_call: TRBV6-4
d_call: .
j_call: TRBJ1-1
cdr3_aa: CASSDSSRGTEAFF
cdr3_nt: TGTGCCAGCAGTGACTCGAGTCGAGGAACTGAAGCTTTCTTT

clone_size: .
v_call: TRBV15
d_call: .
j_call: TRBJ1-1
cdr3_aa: CATSRGKTKAFF
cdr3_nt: TGTGCCACCAGCAGAGGCAAGACTAAAGCTTTCTTT

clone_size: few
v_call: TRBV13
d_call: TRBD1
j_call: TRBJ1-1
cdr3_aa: CASSTGTGNTEAFF
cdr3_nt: TGTGCCAGCAGCACCGGGACAGGGAACACTGAAGCTTTCTTT

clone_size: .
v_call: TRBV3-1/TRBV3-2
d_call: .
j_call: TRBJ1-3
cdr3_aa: CASSQDRGQTLSGNTIYF
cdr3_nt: TGTGCCAGCAGCCAAGATCGAGGACAGACCCTCTCTGGAAACACCATATATTTT

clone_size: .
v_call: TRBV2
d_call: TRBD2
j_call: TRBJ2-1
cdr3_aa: CASSEGRLAGGNNEQFF
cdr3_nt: TGTGCCAGCAGTGAAGGAAGACTAGCGGGTGGCAACAATGAGCAGTTCTTC

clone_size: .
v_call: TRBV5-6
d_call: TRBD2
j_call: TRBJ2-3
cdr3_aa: CASNTERGGRDTQYF
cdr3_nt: TGTGCCAGCAACACGGAGCGGGGGGGCCGAGATACGCAGTATTTT

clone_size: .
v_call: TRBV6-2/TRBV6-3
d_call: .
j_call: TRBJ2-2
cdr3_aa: CASSRATGELFF
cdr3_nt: TGTGCCAGCAGCCGAGCTACCGGGGAGCTGTTTTTT

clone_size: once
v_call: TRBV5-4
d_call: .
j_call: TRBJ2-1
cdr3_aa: CASSGGMASDEQFF
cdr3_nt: TGTGCCAGCAGCGGGGGGATGGCCAGCGATGAGCAGTTCTTC

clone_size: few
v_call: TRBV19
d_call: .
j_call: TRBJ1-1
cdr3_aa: CASSGQGWLNAFF
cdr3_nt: TGTGCCAGTAGTGGCCAGGGGTGGTTAAATGCTTTCTTT

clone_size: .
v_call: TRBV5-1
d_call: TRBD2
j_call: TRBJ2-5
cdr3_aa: CASSHLAVFGETQYF
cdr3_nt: TGCGCCAGCAGCCATCTAGCGGTCTTTGGGGAGACCCAGTACTTC

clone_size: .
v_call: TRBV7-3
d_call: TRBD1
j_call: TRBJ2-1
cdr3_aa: CASSLYRGLNEQFF
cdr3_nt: TGTGCCAGCAGCTTGTACAGGGGGCTTAATGAGCAGTTCTTC

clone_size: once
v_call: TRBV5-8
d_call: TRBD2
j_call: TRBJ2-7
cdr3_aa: CASTILSGRAEQYF
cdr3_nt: TGTGCCAGCACCATACTAAGCGGGAGGGCCGAGCAGTACTTC

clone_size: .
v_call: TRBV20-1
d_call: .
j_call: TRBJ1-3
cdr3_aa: CSASLMQTGNTIYF
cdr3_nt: TGCAGTGCTAGTTTAATGCAGACTGGAAACACCATATATTTT

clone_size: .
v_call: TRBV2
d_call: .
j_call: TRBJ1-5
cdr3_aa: CASSDRVNQPQHF
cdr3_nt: TGTGCCAGCAGTGACAGGGTTAATCAGCCCCAGCATTTT

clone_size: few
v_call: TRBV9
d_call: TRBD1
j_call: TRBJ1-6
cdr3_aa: CASSPRDRNSPLHF
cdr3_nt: TGTGCCAGCAGCCCTCGGGACAGAAATTCACCCCTCCACTTT

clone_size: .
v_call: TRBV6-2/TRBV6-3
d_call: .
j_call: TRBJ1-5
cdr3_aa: CASSDPQRNQPQHF
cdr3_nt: TGTGCCAGCAGCGATCCACAAAGAAATCAGCCCCAGCATTTT

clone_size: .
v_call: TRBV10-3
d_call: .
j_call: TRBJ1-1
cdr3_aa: CAIRVDGGSMTEAFF
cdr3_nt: TGTGCCATCCGAGTGGATGGGGGGTCGATGACTGAAGCTTTCTTT

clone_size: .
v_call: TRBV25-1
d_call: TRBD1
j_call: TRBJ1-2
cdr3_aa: CASSDERGLNGGYTF
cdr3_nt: TGTGCCAGCAGTGATGAGAGGGGGCTAAACGGTGGCTACACCTTC

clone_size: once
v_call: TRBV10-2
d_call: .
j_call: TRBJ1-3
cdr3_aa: CASSESIQQISGNTIYF
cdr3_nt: TGCGCCAGCAGTGAGTCGATACAGCAGATCTCTGGAAACACCATATATTTT

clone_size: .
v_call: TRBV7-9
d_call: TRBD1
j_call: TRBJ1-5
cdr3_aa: CASSSAGGEQPQHF
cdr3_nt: TGTGCCAGCAGCTCTGCAGGGGGCGAGCAGCCCCAGCATTTT

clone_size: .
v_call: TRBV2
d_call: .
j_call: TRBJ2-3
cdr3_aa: CAGAGTSTDTQYF
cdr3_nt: TGTGCCGGCGCCGGGACTAGCACAGATACGCAGTATTTT

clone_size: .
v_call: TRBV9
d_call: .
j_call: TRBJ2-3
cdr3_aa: CASSVLAVSTDTQYF
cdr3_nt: TGTGCCAGCAGCGTCCTTGCGGTGAGCACAGATACGCAGTATTTT

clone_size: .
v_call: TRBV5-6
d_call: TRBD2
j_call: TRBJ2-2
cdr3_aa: CASSFLAGGPHGELFF
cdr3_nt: TGTGCCAGCAGCTTTCTAGCGGGAGGGCCTCACGGGGAGCTGTTTTTT

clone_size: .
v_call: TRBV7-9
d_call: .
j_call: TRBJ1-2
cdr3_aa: CASSLGSIDAGGYTF
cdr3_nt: TGTGCCAGCAGCTTGGGCTCGATTGACGCTGGGGGCTACACCTTC

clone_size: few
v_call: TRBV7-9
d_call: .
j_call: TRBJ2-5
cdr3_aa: CASSFRLGGKWETQYF
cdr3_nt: TGTGCCAGCAGCTTTCGGTTGGGCGGGAAGTGGGAGACCCAGTACTTC

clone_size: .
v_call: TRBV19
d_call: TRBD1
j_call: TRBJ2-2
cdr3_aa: CASSIVVGGPGELFF
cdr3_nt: TGTGCCAGTAGTATAGTGGTAGGGGGCCCCGGGGAGCTGTTTTTT

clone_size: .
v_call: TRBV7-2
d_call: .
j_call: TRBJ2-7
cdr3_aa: CASSFEPQGQIGF
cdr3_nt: TGTGCCAGCAGCTTCGAGCCTCAGGGTCAGATTGGCTTC

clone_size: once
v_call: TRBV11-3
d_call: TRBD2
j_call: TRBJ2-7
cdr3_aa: CASSHRLAGATEQYF
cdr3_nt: TGTGCCAGCAGCCATAGACTAGCGGGAGCTACCGAGCAGTACTTC

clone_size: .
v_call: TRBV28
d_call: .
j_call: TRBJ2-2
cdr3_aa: CASSSPGLMNTGELFF
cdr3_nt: TGTGCCAGCAGTTCACCGGGACTCATGAACACCGGGGAGCTGTTTTTT